A single sample gave rise to the 12 T cell receptor beta chains below, sequenced in a study of blood T cells in healthy people across ages. Using a J-beta primer mix together with a sample-barcoded 5' primer, a second PCR was run for roughly 6 to 11 cycles. TCRdb fed the 5' RACE reads into MiXCR, producing one record per CDR3 protein. The sample lists approximately 680,000 distinct CDR3 sequences, about a third occurring once. The sequenced material came from blood. These receptors all come from a woman over 75 in good health.

This clonotype occurred many times. The chain joins TRBV10-3 to TRBJ2-7; D perhaps matches TRBD1 (5 bases). Trimming stripped 5 bases from V and 1 base from J, with 15 bases between. Germline V gene lookup returns CDR1 ENHRY and CDR2 SYGVKD. This CDR3 has 15 amino acids. The CDR3 sequence is CAISSRAGKSYEQYF. Here the CDR3 DNA reads TGTGCCATCAGTAGTAGGGCAGGGAAGTCCTACGAGCAGTACTTC.

On this clonotype itself: A much larger clone is a single base away; this may be a read error. The V gene is TRBV10-3, the J gene TRBJ2-1; tentative D call: TRBD2 (5 bases). Trimming pared 6 bases from V and 6 bases from J, leaving 15 bases between. The germline CDR1 and CDR2 sequences are ENHRY and SYGVKD. CDR3 length equals 14 residues. The CDR3 region is CAIREGGSSNEQFF. CDR3 coding DNA: TGTGCCATCAGGGAAGGCGGGTCGAGCAATGAGCAGTTCTTC.

This clonotype was recorded many times. The chain employs TRBV28 and TRBJ2-4; 7 bases map to TRBD1. Germline CDR1 MDHEN, CDR2 SYDVKM. Trimming at V came to 3 bases and at J to 4 bases, leaving 9 bases not matched to a gene. The CDR3 loop spans 16 amino acids. CDR3 loop: CASSLQAGGLKNIQYF. The DNA for the CDR3 is TGTGCCAGCAGTTTGCAGGCAGGGGGTCTAAAAAACATTCAGTACTTC.

This clonotype was counted many times. The chain uses TRBV7-2 and TRBJ2-3; D might be TRBD1 or TRBD2, each matching 5 bases. Germline V lookup: CDR1 SGHTA, CDR2 FQGNSA. This CDR3 is built from 13 residues. The ends were cut back, 4 bases at V and 2 bases at J, with 7 bases in the middle. CDR3 DNA sequence: TGTGCCAGCAGCTGGGACGCCACAGATACGCAGTATTTT. Residues: CASSWDATDTQYF.

This clonotype was detected a few times. The chain employs TRBV20-1 and TRBJ2-2, with D possibly matching TRBD2 (6 bases). The CDR3 totals 14 residues. From germline, CDR1 is DFQATT and CDR2 SNEGSKA (reference sequence). V was pared by 4 bases and J by 3 bases, with 12 bases between. In nucleotides, the CDR3 is TGCAGTGCTAAGATCGGAGGGGACACCGGGGAGCTGTTTTTT. As protein: CSAKIGGDTGELFF.

The J gene is TRBJ1-1, the V gene TRBV5-1; no definite D call. V was clipped by 0 bases and J by 1 base, with 10 bases between them. The CDR3 sequence is 15 residues long. Germline CDR1 reads SGHRS; CDR2 reads YFSETQ. The CDR3 region has the DNA TGCGCCAGCAGCTTGGCCAACATACAGAACACTGAAGCTTTCTTT. Translated, it gives CASSLANIQNTEAFF.

V usage is TRBV7-9 and J usage is TRBJ1-1; the D is unclear. Germline V gene sequence: CDR1 SEHNR, CDR2 FQNEAQ (reference sequence). Trimming left V 5 bases short and J 0 bases short, with 10 bases between. The CDR3 extends over 14 amino acids. The CDR3 reads CASSVRFMNTEAFF. The DNA of the CDR3 is TGTGCCAGCAGCGTACGGTTTATGAACACTGAAGCTTTCTTT.

This clonotype was picked up many times. The chain is built from TRBV5-1 and TRBJ2-1; 10 nucleotides align to TRBD2. Losses at the gene ends were 3 bases for V and 5 bases for J; bases not matched to a gene: 11. The CDR3 consists of 17 residues. In germline, CDR1 is SGHRS, CDR2 YFSETQ. The CDR3 loop reads CASSWWGSSGGHNEQFF. In nucleotides, the CDR3 is TGCGCCAGCAGCTGGTGGGGTTCTAGCGGGGGCCACAATGAGCAGTTCTTC. The variable domain in full, with the rest retrieved from reference TRBV5-1 and TRBJ2-1, is KAGVTQTPRYLIKTRGQQVTLSCSPISGHRSVSWYQQTPGQGLQFLFEYFSETQRNKGNFPGRFSGRQFSNSRSEMNVSTLELGDSALYLCASSWWGSSGGHNEQFFGPGTRLTVL.

This clonotype has ten or more counts. The chain combines TRBV5-1 with TRBJ2-4, with D hard to call. Germline loops: CDR1 SGHRS, CDR2 YFSETQ. Trimming pared 0 bases from V and 0 bases from J, leaving 10 bases between. CDR3 length equals 16 residues. The CDR3, as DNA: TGCGCCAGCAGCTTGGGGCAGACGGGAGCCAAAAACATTCAGTACTTC. Its translation: CASSLGQTGAKNIQYF.

In its sample, this clonotype was seen a few times. The chain couples TRBV20-1 to TRBJ1-2; possible D gene TRBD1, 5 bases. V was shortened by 0 bases and J by 0 bases, with 11 bases between the two germline ends. The CDR3 covers 15 residues. Germline V gene lookup returns CDR1 DFQATT and CDR2 SNEGSKA (reference sequence). Here the CDR3 DNA reads TGCAGTGCTAGAGACAGGGAGGATGCTAACTATGGCTACACCTTC. This sequence encodes CSARDREDANYGYTF.

This clonotype showed up many times. The chain links TRBV4-2 to TRBJ2-1, with 10 bases identical to TRBD2. The CDR3 has 15 residues. Germline V CDR1 and CDR2: LGHNA, YNFKEQ. The ends lost 4 bases at V and 7 bases at J; junction bases unmatched: 7. CDR3 DNA sequence: TGTGCCAGCAGCCGTCCGAGCGGGGGGGTAAATGAGCAGTTCTTC. Translation gives CASSRPSGGVNEQFF.

The V and J genes are TRBV3-1 and TRBJ1-1; D remains ambiguous. The V end lost 1 base, the J end lost 1 base, and 7 bases lay between the germline ends. The CDR3 totals 14 residues. Germline-derived CDR1 and CDR2 are LGHDT and YNNKEL (reference sequence). The CDR3 nucleotides read TGTGCCAGCAGCCAAGCAGGCGGGAACACTGAAGCTTTCTTT. This gives the protein CASSQAGGNTEAFF.